This T cell receptor beta chain was sequenced for a study of CXCR3-negative and CXCR3-positive naive CD8 T cells. Study-wide points: A higher hydrophobicity marked the TRB CDR3s of CXCR3-positive naive cells versus CXCR3-negative naive cells. Researchers report CXCR3 expression partially decreased after cryopreservation, with fresh PBMCs used in most assays. Naive subsets had comparable surface CD5; TCR strength was inferred from TRB CDR3 properties.

The authors gated naive CD8+ T cells as CD45RO-CCR7+CD27+CD95-. Germline CDR1 reads MDHEN; CDR2 reads SYDVKM. The CDR3 has 15 residues. With regard to this clonotype: Its antigen remains unknown.

UMI-labeled 5' RACE yielded the TRB cDNA libraries. Following a re-call of the 5' RACE reads, TCRdb has one entry per CDR3 protein and lacks DNA. The sample features about 58,000 distinct CDR3 sequences, with around 0.4% in its top ten. The sequencing input was naive CXCR3- CD8+ T cells from blood. Subset here: CD45RO-CCR7+CD27+CD95- naive CD8+ T cells lacking CXCR3 (TNR3-). The rearrangement uses TRBV28 and TRBJ2-7; the TRBD1 assignment by TCRdb is unverifiable without DNA. The clonotype comes from a human donor in good health. Some clones in this sample may be carry-over from other donors' samples. CDR3 region: CASSFRGYSSYEQYF.